This T cell receptor (beta chain) was profiled in a study of response to subunit inactivated influenza vaccine. In TCRdb, the RT-PCR reads were re-called with MiXCR into one record per CDR3 protein. This sample yields more than 400,000 distinct CDR3 sequences, of which roughly 7.6% are seen a single time; less than 15% belongs to the top ten. This clonotype was observed a handful of times. CDR3 length: 12 residues. Trimming cost V 6 bases and J 7 bases, with 9 bases left between them. In germline, CDR1 is MDHEN, CDR2 SYDVKM. V usage is TRBV28 and J usage is TRBJ2-2; D unclear. Specimen: PBMCs from blood, collected roughly 24 months after vaccination. The receptor's source is a man between 50 and 70 years old who received an inactivated influenza vaccine. Written as DNA, the CDR3 is TGTGCCAGCAGATCCCACGGCGGGGAGCTGTTTTTT. It specifies CASRSHGGELFF. Drawing the rest from reference TRBV28 and TRBJ2-2, the complete variable domain is DVKVTQSSRYLVKRTGEKVFLECVQDMDHENMFWYRQDPGLGLRLIYFSYDVKMKEKGDIPEGYSVSREKKERFSLILESASTNQTSMYLCASRSHGGELFFGEGSRLTVL.